What follows describes a single T cell receptor (beta chain). Its antigen remains unknown. The sample originates from a study of identical twins. Study-wide points: Out-of-frame alpha sequences shared by twins showed excess low generation probability.

Template switching, a step in the protocol, added a universal primer site, and cDNA carried unique molecular identifiers. Via MiXCR, TCRdb re-called the 5' RACE reads, giving one row per CDR3 protein. The sample has 500,000 to 650,000 distinct CDR3 sequences, about 7% seen once. The same specimen was also included in a second study, on yellow fever vaccine responses in identical twins.

Sequencing input: PBMCs. The source is a woman aged 18-29 years in good health.

The CDR3 is CASSYRTGSNQPQHF. CDR3 DNA: TGTGCCAGCAGTTACAGGACAGGGAGCAATCAGCCCCAGCATTTT. V is TRBV12-3 or TRBV12-4 and J is TRBJ1-5; 8 positions agree with TRBD1. The CDR3 extends over 15 amino acids. J gave up 1 base and V 4 bases, and 3 bases lay outside the gene matches.